The 8 T cell receptor delta chains below were found in one sample sequenced in a study of Vδ1+ human thymocytes. Whole-study results and caveats: In the thymus, TRG and TRD repertoires looked highly polyclonal with Gaussian CDR3 lengths.

Their antigens remain unidentified. RNA was extracted from the cells and then reverse transcribed. CDR3 amplicons came from multiplex PCR with pooled V-gene forward and constant-region reverse primers. TCRdb reanalysed the multiplex PCR reads via CATT. The sample lists 20,000 to 25,000 delta-chain clones, about 8% occurring once. The sample consisted of Vdelta1+ gamma-delta thymocytes from the thymus. Subset noted: FACS-sorted CD3+ TCRalphabeta- TCRVdelta1+ TCRVdelta2- thymocytes. Every receptor here comes from a child under two years old who had congenital heart surgery.

In this sample, this clone turned up a few times. The chain joins TRDV2 to TRDJ1; the D gene is possibly TRDD3 (5 bases). Per the germline V gene, CDR1 is GEAIGNYY and CDR2 is EKD. V was pared by 3 bases and J by 0 bases, with 10 bases between. This CDR3 has 14 amino acids. The DNA of the CDR3 is TGTGCCTGTGACCCCGGGGGGTACACCGATAAACTCATCTTT. Amino acid sequence: CACDPGGYTDKLIF.

This clone was seen a few times. The V call is TRDV1, the J call TRDJ1; 10 nucleotides agree with TRDD3. The germline V gene encodes CDR1 TSWWSYY and CDR2 QGS. Trimming removed 1 base from V and 3 bases from J; junction bases left unmatched: 23. The CDR3 loop spans 22 amino acids. CDR3 protein: CALGEPSNGGTGGFTQSDKLIF. DNA for the CDR3: TGTGCTCTTGGGGAACCCTCAAACGGAGGAACTGGGGGATTTACCCAGTCCGATAAACTCATCTTT.

The chain carries TRDV1 and TRDJ1; D unresolved. The CDR3 is made up of 22 amino acids. Per the germline V gene, CDR1 is TSWWSYY and CDR2 is QGS. Trimming took 1 base from V and 7 from J, leaving 37 bases between them. CDR3 in DNA: TGTGCTCTTGGGGAACGCCTCCCCGGGTTGCAGGGGCCCCCGATTATTACATCTAAACTCATCTTT. Translated, it gives CALGERLPGLQGPPIITSKLIF.

The rearrangement joins TRDV1 to TRDJ1; 10 bases are shared with TRDD3. Germline values: CDR1 TSWWSYY, CDR2 QGS. V lost 1 base, J lost 0 bases, and 14 bases stayed unmatched. There are 20 residues in the CDR3. The CDR3 sequence is CALGEPILGDDRRYTDKLIF. CDR3 bases: TGTGCTCTTGGGGAACCCATACTGGGGGATGATCGAAGGTACACCGATAAACTCATCTTT.

This sequence joins TRDV1 and TRDJ1; 8 bases fit TRDD3. Germline trimming cut 0 bases from V and 0 bases from J; bases unmatched to any gene: 6. CDR1 is TSWWSYY, CDR2 QGS, per germline. The CDR3 has 17 amino acids. In DNA, the CDR3 is TGTGCTCTTGGGGAACTAACTGGGGGCCAATACACCGATAAACTCATCTTT. Translated, it gives CALGELTGGQYTDKLIF.

This clone was found a few times. The rearrangement uses TRDV1 and TRDJ1; D is possibly TRDD3 (6 bases). Trimming took off 0 bases at V and 0 bases at J, with 11 bases between the two ends. The CDR3 sequence is 16 residues long. Germline V lookup: CDR1 TSWWSYY, CDR2 QGS. The CDR3, as DNA: TGTGCTCTTGGGGAACTGGAATGGGGATACACCGATAAACTCATCTTT. Amino acid sequence: CALGELEWGYTDKLIF.

The J gene is TRDJ1, the V gene TRDV1, with a weak D call TRDD3 (5 bases). The V and J ends lost 5 bases and 0 bases respectively, with 19 bases between them. Germline V gives CDR1 TSWWSYY, CDR2 QGS. The CDR3 consists of 17 residues. CDR3 sequence (DNA): TGTGCTCTTGGGTCCGACGGGGGGTTCGGATACACCGATAAACTCATCTTT. Residues: CALGSDGGFGYTDKLIF.

The gene calls are TRDV1 and TRDJ1, with 10 nucleotides matching TRDD3. The J gene, not given by TCRdb, was assigned here from a germline match of the nucleotide sequence. The V gene's germline CDR1 is TSWWSYY and CDR2 QGS. The CDR3 consists of 24 residues. V lost 3 bases and J lost 1; bases outside the gene matches: 29. CDR3 in DNA: TGTGCTCTTGGGGAGCCTTCCCCCCGCCCCCCTTTCCTACGATGGGGGATACCCACCGATAAACTCATCTTT. Its translation: CALGEPSPRPPFLRWGIPTDKLIF.